What follows are 2 T cell receptor beta chains derived from one specimen sequenced in a study of beta chain features in type 1 diabetes. Sequencing targeted expressed TCRB transcripts, as all isolated RNA had been reverse transcribed. Sequenced by immunoSEQ multiplex PCR; TCRdb stores in-frame clones only, minus some. Of 620,000 or so clones in the sample, 15% to 19% were seen once. Sequenced input: naive CD4+ T cells from blood. Receptor source: a young man in good health.

The chain has TRBV7-2 and TRBJ2-7, with D possibly TRBD1 on 5 matching bases. Trimming shortened V by 1 base and J by 3 bases, and 10 bases separated the two germline ends. Germline V gene data show CDR1 as SGHTA and CDR2 as FQGNSA. The CDR3 is 14 amino acids. CDR3 nucleotide sequence: TGTGCCAGCAGCTTAGGGCAGGGTGACTACGAGCAGTACTTC. Protein product: CASSLGQGDYEQYF.

The table lists this clone with a few counts. The chain is built from TRBV12-5 and TRBJ1-1; no clear D gene. The CDR3 is 12 residues long. CDR1 and CDR2 (germline): LGHNT, FRNRAP. The germline V and J ends were trimmed by 1 base and 8 bases, with 8 bases remaining between them. In DNA form, the CDR3 reads TGTGCTAGTGGTTTGGCCGCGACCGAAGCTTTCTTT. As protein: CASGLAATEAFF.